The 22 T cell receptor beta chains reported below all come from one sample, sequenced in a study of PD-1 blockade in classical Hodgkin lymphoma. Each of the patients experienced relapse following autologous stem cell transplantation, and their brentuximab vedotin exposure differed. Sequenced by immunoSEQ multiplex PCR; TCRdb stores in-frame clones only, minus some. This table holds around 20,000 clones, more than 80% found once. The source was peripheral blood mononuclear cells (PBMCs), collected before the second cycle of nivolumab. The receptor set was obtained from a human donor with classical Hodgkin lymphoma.

In its sample, this clone was seen a few times. This CDR3 reads CASRGTTTMNTEAFF. CDR3 coding DNA: TGTGCCAGCAGAGGGACGACGACTATGAACACTGAAGCTTTCTTT. The genes are TRBV6-5 and TRBJ1-1; maybe TRBD1 (5 bases). CDR1 and CDR2 (germline): MNHEY, SVGAGI. Trimming cost V 6 bases and J 0 bases, with 14 bases left between them. The CDR3 length is 15 residues.

The V and J genes are TRBV5-1 and TRBJ2-3, with a tentative D call TRBD2 (6 bases). Trimming took 3 bases from V and 0 from J, leaving 8 bases between them. Germline CDR1 is SGHRS and CDR2 is YFSETQ. The length of the CDR3 is 14 residues. CDR3 nucleotide sequence: TGCGCCAGCAGCTCCGGGGGAAGCACAGATACGCAGTATTTT. Protein product: CASSSGGSTDTQYF.

This chain joins TRBV10-1 and TRBJ2-4, with TRBD2 matching 8 bases. The junction had 8 bases not matched to a gene; V was cut back by 3 bases and J by 7 bases. The CDR3 is made up of 15 amino acids. Germline CDR1 is WNHNN and CDR2 is SYGVQD (reference sequence). CDR3 in DNA: TGCGCCAGCAGTGAAAGTCGGGGGGGGCCCAACATTCAGTACTTC. This codes for CASSESRGGPNIQYF.

J is TRBJ2-7 and V is TRBV7-6; a possible D gene is TRBD1 (6 bases). CDR1 SGHVS and CDR2 FNYEAQ come from the germline V gene. The CDR3 runs to 14 residues. V dropped 4 bases and J dropped 3 bases, with 13 bases sitting between them. The CDR3 DNA sequence: TGTGCCAGCAGCTCCTGGGACAAAGGCTACGAGCAGTACTTC. This sequence encodes CASSSWDKGYEQYF.

This clone turned up a few times. The genes are TRBV4-2 and TRBJ2-5, with a tentative D call TRBD2 (5 bases). Germline V gene lookup returns CDR1 LGHNA and CDR2 YNFKEQ. Trimming took 1 base from V and 4 from J, leaving 7 bases between them. The length of the CDR3 is 13 residues. The CDR3 loop is CASSQGGAETQYF. CDR3 DNA: TGTGCCAGCAGCCAAGGGGGAGCAGAGACCCAGTACTTC.

This chain links TRBV5-1 with TRBJ1-1; D may be TRBD1 (5 bases). This CDR3 contains 13 residues. Germline CDR1 is SGHRS and CDR2 is YFSETQ. Trimming removed 4 bases at V and 8 bases at J, with 15 bases between. In nucleotides, the CDR3 is TGCGCCAGCAGCCCTGGGGGGACCCCGGAAGCTTTCTTT. This encodes CASSPGGTPEAFF.

The V and J genes are TRBV9 and TRBJ1-3; 8 bases align to TRBD1. Germline V lookup: CDR1 SGDLS, CDR2 YYNGEE. The CDR3 consists of 16 residues. Unmatched junction bases numbered 4, after V lost 2 bases and J lost 0 bases. The CDR3 nucleotides are TGTGCCAGCAGCGTGGGACAGGTTCCCTCTGGAAACACCATATATTTT. Translated: CASSVGQVPSGNTIYF.

This chain links TRBV5-1 with TRBJ1-3, with D unresolved. Trimming pared 4 bases from V and 4 bases from J, leaving 9 bases between. CDR1 and CDR2 (germline): SGHRS, YFSETQ. This CDR3 is built from 13 residues. CDR3 bases: TGCGCCAGCAGCCCGACACAGGGAAACACCATATATTTT. Amino acid sequence: CASSPTQGNTIYF.

V and J are TRBV6-1 and TRBJ1-2, with a tentative D call TRBD1 (5 bases). This CDR3 comprises 18 residues. Trimming removed 1 base from V and 0 bases from J, with 18 bases in between. The germline CDR1 and CDR2 sequences are MNHNS and SASEGT. CDR3 bases: TGTGCCAGCAGTGAAGTAAGGGGAGTGGGGTTAGCTAACTATGGCTACACCTTC. Translating gives CASSEVRGVGLANYGYTF.

The chain recombines TRBV7-9 with TRBJ2-1, with D unclear. Germline V gene lookup returns CDR1 SEHNR and CDR2 FQNEAQ (reference sequence). V was trimmed by 5 bases and J by 7 bases, leaving 6 bases between them. This CDR3 comprises 11 residues. CDR3 nucleotide sequence: TGTGCCAGCAGCCACCCGAATGAGCAGTTCTTC. Translation gives CASSHPNEQFF.

This clone was seen once. The chain has TRBV7-8 and TRBJ1-6; D is possibly TRBD1 (6 bases). CDR1 and CDR2 (germline): SGHVS, FQNEAQ. The germline V and J ends were trimmed by 2 bases and 7 bases, with 9 bases remaining between them. This CDR3 has 14 amino acids. The CDR3, as DNA: TGTGCCAGCAGCTTACTACAGGGCAATTCACCCCTCCACTTT. Translation gives CASSLLQGNSPLHF.

The rearrangement links TRBV5-1 to TRBJ2-3; perhaps TRBD2 as D (7 bases). The CDR3 is made up of 15 amino acids. Looked up from germline, CDR1 is SGHRS and CDR2 is YFSETQ. Trimming pared 4 bases from V and 2 bases from J, leaving 14 bases between. Written as DNA, the CDR3 is TGCGCCAGCAGCGAGAGGGGGGGGCCCACAGATACGCAGTATTTT. This translates into CASSERGGPTDTQYF.

This clone rates as medium-sized. This chain links TRBV27 with TRBJ1-1, with 8 bases aligning to TRBD1. The V gene's germline CDR1 is MNHEY and CDR2 SMNVEV (reference sequence). The CDR3 is 15 residues long. V lost 9 bases to trimming and J lost 5 bases; unmatched junction nucleotides: 14. Written as DNA, the CDR3 is TGTGCCAGTGAGTCAGGGGGCGCGGGGAAAACTGAAGCTTTCTTT. The encoded protein is CASESGGAGKTEAFF.

This clone was observed a few times. The chain uses TRBV4-3 and TRBJ2-5, with 7 bases matching TRBD1. Looked up from germline, CDR1 is LGHNA and CDR2 is YSLEER. With V trimmed by 1 base and J by 5 bases, 7 bases remained unmatched. The CDR3 totals 15 residues. In DNA, the CDR3 is TGCGCCAGCAGCCAAGGGGACAGTCCTCTGGAGACCCAGTACTTC. Translation gives CASSQGDSPLETQYF.

The rearrangement links TRBV19 to TRBJ1-2; 10 positions agree with TRBD1. The CDR3 is made up of 15 amino acids. V was clipped by 3 bases and J by 5 bases; unmatched bases: 6. Germline CDR1 is LNHDA and CDR2 is SQIVND (reference sequence). CDR3 region: CASSIQPGQGYGYTF. In DNA, the CDR3 is TGTGCCAGTAGTATTCAGCCGGGACAGGGGTATGGCTACACCTTC.

The genes are TRBV5-1 and TRBJ2-3, with a possible D match to TRBD2 (6 bases). Trimming cost V 0 bases and J 0 bases, with 11 bases left between them. The germline V gene encodes CDR1 SGHRS and CDR2 YFSETQ. The CDR3 sequence is 16 residues long. The CDR3 reads CASSLGAGSSTDTQYF. The CDR3 DNA follows: TGCGCCAGCAGCTTGGGCGCGGGGTCTAGCACAGATACGCAGTATTTT.

The rearrangement links TRBV6-5 to TRBJ2-2, with D possibly TRBD1 on 6 matching bases. Germline V gene data show CDR1 as MNHEY and CDR2 as SVGAGI. Trimming removed 7 bases from V and 7 bases from J, with 19 bases in between. This CDR3 has 15 residues. CDR3: CASTSTGLAVGELFF. The DNA for the CDR3 is TGTGCCAGCACCTCTACAGGGCTAGCTGTCGGGGAGCTGTTTTTT.

The chain employs TRBV6-5 and TRBJ2-5, with TRBD2 identical over 11 bases. CDR3 length: 14 residues. Germline lookup yields CDR1 MNHEY and CDR2 SVGAGI. The V segment lost 6 bases and the J segment 5 bases; nucleotides outside the gene matches: 5. CDR3 sequence (DNA): TGTGCCAGCAGCTTAGCGGGGGGGCCGGAGACCCAGTACTTC. It yields the protein CASSLAGGPETQYF.

This clone was seen only a few times. The chain uses TRBV19 and TRBJ1-1; D is uncertain. V was clipped by 5 bases and J by 1 base, with 5 bases between them. The CDR3 extends over 12 amino acids. Per the germline V gene, CDR1 is LNHDA and CDR2 is SQIVND (reference sequence). The CDR3 spells CASSWGNTEAFF. The CDR3, as DNA: TGTGCCAGTAGTTGGGGGAACACTGAAGCTTTCTTT.

The chain couples TRBV29-1 to TRBJ1-2; perhaps TRBD1 as D (5 bases). V was shortened by 4 bases and J by 8 bases, with 20 bases between the two germline ends. Per germline, CDR1 SQVTM and CDR2 ANQGSEA. The CDR3 loop spans 14 amino acids. As DNA, the CDR3 is TGCAGCGTTGTGAGGGTAGACAGATCCGACGGCTACACCTTC. Translated: CSVVRVDRSDGYTF.

This chain connects TRBV5-1 to TRBJ1-2; 7 nucleotides agree with TRBD1. Looked up from germline, CDR1 is SGHRS and CDR2 is YFSETQ. The length of the CDR3 is 13 residues. The V segment lost 4 bases and the J segment 2 bases; nucleotides outside the gene matches: 2. CDR3 loop: CASSPGQNYGYTF. CDR3 in DNA: TGCGCCAGCAGCCCGGGACAGAACTATGGCTACACCTTC. Variable domain in full (rest from reference TRBV5-1 and TRBJ1-2): KAGVTQTPRYLIKTRGQQVTLSCSPISGHRSVSWYQQTPGQGLQFLFEYFSETQRNKGNFPGRFSGRQFSNSRSEMNVSTLELGDSALYLCASSPGQNYGYTFGSGTRLTVV.

The CDR3 is CASRERVGGRFYGYTF. The CDR3 region has the DNA TGTGCCAGCAGAGAAAGGGTGGGGGGGCGGTTCTATGGCTACACCTTC. The V gene is TRBV6-4, the J gene TRBJ1-2; possibly TRBD1 for D (6 bases). Germline V CDR1 and CDR2: MRHNA, SNTAGT. The CDR3 covers 16 residues. V shed 6 bases and J shed 4 bases, with 21 bases lying between them.